These 20 T cell receptor beta chains came from one sample sequenced in a study of CD8+CD57+ T cells in acquired aplastic anemia (dated by TCRdb to 2017 to 2018). Expansion of CD8+CD57+ cells had been shown by flow cytometry in the patients chosen for sequencing. For sequencing, an Illumina HiSeq 2000 was employed. TCR beta VDJ combination and CDR3 sequence profiling used genomic DNA as the template. The public sequencing data were trimmed at Q25 with fastp and processed into clonotypes with MiXCR by TCRdb, which kept only in-frame beta chains. Rows with a matching CDR3 protein are joined into one entry that keeps the most common DNA and genes. Present in this sample are 150,000 to 200,000 distinct CDR3 sequences, around 48% of which were seen just once. Clones ranked in the top ten supply more than 0.95% of the sample. Sequenced sample: sorted CD4+, CD8+, or CD8+CD57+ T cells (not recorded which) from PBMCs. These receptors originate from a human donor with aplastic anemia.

Ten or more counts support this clonotype. This sequence joins TRBV7-9 and TRBJ1-5; D is perhaps TRBD1 (5 bases). The V gene lost 4 bases and the J gene lost 2 bases, with 9 bases spanning the gap. From germline, CDR1 is SEHNR and CDR2 FQNEAQ (reference sequence). This CDR3 comprises 14 residues. The CDR3 coding sequence is TGTGCCAGCAGCTCGACACAGGGCAATCAGCCCCAGCATTTT. The encoded protein is CASSSTQGNQPQHF.

This clonotype was seen many times. This chain links TRBV5-1 with TRBJ2-1, with D tentatively TRBD2 (5 bases). The V and J ends lost 4 bases and 0 bases respectively, with 11 bases between them. Germline lookup yields CDR1 SGHRS and CDR2 YFSETQ. The CDR3 is made up of 15 amino acids. Written as DNA, the CDR3 is TGCGCCAGCAGCCGGGAACTAAGCTCCTACAATGAGCAGTTCTTC. This gives the protein CASSRELSSYNEQFF.

The gene calls are TRBV11-1 and TRBJ2-3, with 8 bases fitting TRBD2. Germline trimming cut 5 bases from V and 4 bases from J; bases unmatched to any gene: 8. The CDR3 sequence is 15 residues long. Germline assignment: CDR1 SGHAT and CDR2 FQDESV (reference sequence). CDR3 DNA sequence: TGTGCCAGCAGCATCCAAGCGGGAGTGGCAGATACGCAGTATTTT. Its protein is CASSIQAGVADTQYF.

The chain joins TRBV14 to TRBJ2-2; no definite D call. Germline CDR1 is SGHDN and CDR2 is FVKESK. The CDR3 spans 13 residues. V lost 6 bases, J lost 4 bases, and 9 bases lay in between. The CDR3: CASSLRRTGELFF. CDR3 sequence (DNA): TGTGCCAGCAGTTTACGGCGCACCGGGGAGCTGTTTTTT.

The chain employs TRBV24-1 and TRBJ1-5; a possible D gene is TRBD1 (6 bases). The germline gives CDR1 KGHDR, CDR2 SFDVKD. The CDR3 length is 14 residues. The ends were cut back, 4 bases at V and 6 bases at J, with 12 bases in the middle. The CDR3 coding sequence is TGTGCCACCAGTGAAACAGGGTTGAGTCAGCCCCAGCATTTT. Protein sequence: CATSETGLSQPQHF.

This clonotype was recorded many times. The chain joins TRBV6-1 to TRBJ1-6, with D possibly matching TRBD1 (5 bases). Trimming cost V 7 bases and J 6 bases, with 13 bases left between them. Looked up from germline, CDR1 is MNHNS and CDR2 is SASEGT. The CDR3 spans 14 residues. CDR3 DNA: TGTGCCAGCAAGACGGACACTATTAATTCACCCCTCCACTTT. Its protein is CASKTDTINSPLHF.

The chain uses TRBV28 and TRBJ1-4, with 8 bases fitting TRBD1. Germline V gene sequence: CDR1 MDHEN, CDR2 SYDVKM. The J segment lost 4 bases and the V segment lost 2 bases, leaving 3 bases of the junction unmatched. The length of the CDR3 is 15 residues. In DNA form, the CDR3 reads TGTGCCAGCAGTTTAGGGGGACAGGTTAATGAAAAACTGTTTTTT. Translating it yields CASSLGGQVNEKLFF.

There are many counts of this clonotype. The V call is TRBV7-9, the J call TRBJ1-1; D is ambiguous. The CDR3 has 12 residues. CDR1 and CDR2 from the germline V gene are SEHNR and FQNEAQ (reference sequence). V was cut by 5 bases and J by 0 bases, with 4 bases left in between. CDR3 bases: TGTGCCAGCAGCCCTCTGAACACTGAAGCTTTCTTT. This sequence encodes CASSPLNTEAFF.

This clonotype was detected only a few times. This chain connects TRBV19 to TRBJ1-1; no clear D gene. This CDR3 is built from 11 residues. Trimming removed 3 bases at V and 8 bases at J, with 7 bases between. CDR1 and CDR2 from the germline V gene are LNHDA and SQIVND (reference sequence). As DNA, the CDR3 is TGTGCCAGTAGTATTCCATCAGAAGCTTTCTTT. Translated, it gives CASSIPSEAFF.

This clonotype was seen only a few times. This is likely a read error, given that the CDR3 carries no conserved phenylalanine or tryptophan at its end. This chain links TRBV5-4 with TRBJ1-4, with 9 bases fitting TRBD1. The CDR3 runs 14 residues. V was pared by 4 bases and J by 5 bases, with 3 bases of the junction left unmatched. The germline V gene has CDR1 SGHNT and CDR2 YYREEE (reference sequence). Here the CDR3 reads CASSPGTGNEKLFS. The CDR3 coding sequence is TGTGCCAGCAGCCCGGGGACAGGGAATGAAAAACTGTTTTCT.

The chain combines TRBV4-1 with TRBJ2-3; 7 bases are a match to TRBD1. The tail of the sequence fits TRBJ1-5 better, so the J call may be wrong. The CDR3 sequence is 16 residues long. Germline lookup yields CDR1 MGHRA and CDR2 YSYEKL. The CDR3 spells CASSQPGLAGTDTQHF. The CDR3, as DNA: TGCGCCAGCAGCCAACCGGGACTAGCGGGGACAGATACGCAGCATTTT.

In this sample, this clonotype turned up many times. The CDR3 is CASSQGRRNTEAFF. The CDR3 DNA sequence: TGTGCCAGCAGCCAGGGCAGGAGGAACACTGAAGCTTTCTTT. The chain carries TRBV6-1 and TRBJ1-1; D possibly corresponds to TRBD1 (5 bases). The CDR3 length is 14 residues. Germline CDR1 is MNHNS and CDR2 is SASEGT. The V gene lost 6 bases and the J gene lost 1 base, with 12 bases spanning the gap.

With respect to this clonotype: Since a much larger clone is just one base distant, this may be a read error. The CDR3 is CASSLRDPGLLYNEQFF. In DNA, the CDR3 is TGCGCCAGCAGCTTGCGCGACCCGGGACTCTTGTACAATGAGCAGTTCTTC. This chain links TRBV5-1 with TRBJ2-1; the D gene is possibly TRBD2 (6 bases). The CDR3 is 17 residues long. Germline V gene lookup returns CDR1 SGHRS and CDR2 YFSETQ. Deletions cut 1 base from V and 4 bases from J, with 18 bases between.

This clonotype appeared many times. The chain links TRBV19 to TRBJ2-5; D remains ambiguous. Germline loops: CDR1 LNHDA, CDR2 SQIVND (reference sequence). V dropped 9 bases and J dropped 0 bases, with 8 bases sitting between them. This CDR3 contains 12 residues. Here the CDR3 DNA reads TGTGCCAGCAGTCAGAACCAAGAGACCCAGTACTTC. This sequence encodes CASSQNQETQYF.

This clonotype showed up many times. The chain joins TRBV5-1 to TRBJ2-5, with D perhaps matching TRBD1 (5 bases). V lost 4 bases and J lost 4, with 11 bases in between. Germline V gives CDR1 SGHRS, CDR2 YFSETQ. The length of the CDR3 is 13 residues. The CDR3 reads CASSPLTGETQYF. CDR3 nucleotide sequence: TGCGCCAGCAGCCCCCTCACAGGAGAGACCCAGTACTTC.

This clonotype was observed at least ten times. The chain is built from TRBV20-1 and TRBJ2-3, with a weak D call TRBD2 (6 bases). Trimming shortened V by 6 bases and J by 7 bases, and 14 bases separated the two germline ends. CDR3 length: 12 amino acids. CDR1 and CDR2 (germline): DFQATT, SNEGSKA (reference sequence). CDR3 amino acids: CSASRDSYTQYF. In DNA, the CDR3 is TGCAGTGCCAGCCGGGACTCCTATACGCAGTATTTT.

The table lists this clonotype with many counts. The genes are TRBV2 and TRBJ2-3; D is unclear. The CDR3 length is 15 residues. With 3 bases removed from V and 1 base from J, the gap between germline ends came to 11 bases. Germline values: CDR1 SNHLY, CDR2 FYNNEI. CDR3 sequence: CASSEGPLGTDTQYF. The CDR3 DNA reads as TGTGCCAGCAGTGAGGGTCCGTTGGGCACAGATACGCAGTATTTT.

This clonotype has ten or more counts. The chain recombines TRBV3-1 with TRBJ1-2; TRBD1 aligns across 10 bases. The CDR3 loop spans 13 amino acids. Germline-derived CDR1 and CDR2 are LGHDT and YNNKEL (reference sequence). V was clipped by 3 bases and J by 8 bases; unmatched bases: 3. CDR3 nucleotide sequence: TGTGCCAGCAGCCAGGGACAGGGGAAAGGCTACACCTTC. It translates to CASSQGQGKGYTF. The full variable domain, rest sourced from reference TRBV3-1 and TRBJ1-2, is DTAVSQTPKYLVTQMGNDKSIKCEQNLGHDTMYWYKQDSKKFLKIMFSYNNKELIINETVPNRFSPKSPDKAHLNLHINSLELGDSAVYFCASSQGQGKGYTFGSGTRLTVV.

The rearrangement uses TRBV7-2 and TRBJ2-7, with D possibly called TRBD1 or TRBD2 (5 bases each). The CDR3 runs 13 residues. V shed 1 base and J shed 4 bases, with 8 bases lying between them. Germline V gene lookup returns CDR1 SGHTA and CDR2 FQGNSA. The CDR3 nucleotides are TGTGCCAGCAGCTTAGTGGGGGAGTACGAGCAGTACTTC. It encodes CASSLVGEYEQYF. Full variable domain (rest looked up from reference TRBV7-2 and TRBJ2-7): GAGVSQSPSNKVTEKGKDVELRCDPISGHTALYWYRQSLGQGLEFLIYFQGNSAPDKSGLPSDRFSAERTGGSVSTLTIQRTQQEDSAVYLCASSLVGEYEQYFGPGTRLTVT.

The rearrangement joins TRBV11-2 to TRBJ1-3; the D is unclear. This CDR3 is 14 amino acids long. In germline, CDR1 is SGHAT, CDR2 FQNNGV. V dropped 2 bases and J dropped 0 bases, with 5 bases sitting between them. The CDR3 bases are TGTGCCAGCAGCTTACAGAACTCTGGAAACACCATATATTTT. Residues: CASSLQNSGNTIYF.